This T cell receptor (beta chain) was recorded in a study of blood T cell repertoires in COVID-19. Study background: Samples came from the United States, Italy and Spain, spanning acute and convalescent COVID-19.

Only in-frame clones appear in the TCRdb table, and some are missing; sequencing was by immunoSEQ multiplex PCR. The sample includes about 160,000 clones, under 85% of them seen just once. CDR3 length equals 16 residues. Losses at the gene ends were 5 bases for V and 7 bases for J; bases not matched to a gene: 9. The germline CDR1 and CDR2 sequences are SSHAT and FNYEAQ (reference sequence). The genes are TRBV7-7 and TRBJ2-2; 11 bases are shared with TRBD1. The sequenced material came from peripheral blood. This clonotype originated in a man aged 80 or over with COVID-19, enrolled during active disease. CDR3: CASSHSGTGGDGELFF. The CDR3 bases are TGTGCCAGCAGCCATTCCGGGACAGGGGGGGACGGGGAGCTGTTTTTT.